Given below is one T cell receptor beta chain in context. This entry comes from a study of identical twins' blood T cells. TCRdb itself ran the 5' RACE reads through MiXCR, one entry per CDR3 protein. Of 350,000 to 400,000 distinct CDR3 sequences listed, over 25% were seen once; the top ten hold 6.1%. The germline V gene has CDR1 SGHRS and CDR2 YFSETQ. The germline V and J ends were trimmed by 7 bases and 1 base, with 17 bases remaining between them. CDR3 length equals 15 residues. The specimen was PBMCs. The chain is built from TRBV5-1 and TRBJ1-2; tentatively, D is TRBD1 (6 bases). The receptor was isolated from a woman aged 18 to 55 in good health. The CDR3 region is CASRPDSKHNYGYTF. Written as DNA, the CDR3 is TGCGCCAGCCGACCGGACAGCAAACATAACTATGGCTACACCTTC.